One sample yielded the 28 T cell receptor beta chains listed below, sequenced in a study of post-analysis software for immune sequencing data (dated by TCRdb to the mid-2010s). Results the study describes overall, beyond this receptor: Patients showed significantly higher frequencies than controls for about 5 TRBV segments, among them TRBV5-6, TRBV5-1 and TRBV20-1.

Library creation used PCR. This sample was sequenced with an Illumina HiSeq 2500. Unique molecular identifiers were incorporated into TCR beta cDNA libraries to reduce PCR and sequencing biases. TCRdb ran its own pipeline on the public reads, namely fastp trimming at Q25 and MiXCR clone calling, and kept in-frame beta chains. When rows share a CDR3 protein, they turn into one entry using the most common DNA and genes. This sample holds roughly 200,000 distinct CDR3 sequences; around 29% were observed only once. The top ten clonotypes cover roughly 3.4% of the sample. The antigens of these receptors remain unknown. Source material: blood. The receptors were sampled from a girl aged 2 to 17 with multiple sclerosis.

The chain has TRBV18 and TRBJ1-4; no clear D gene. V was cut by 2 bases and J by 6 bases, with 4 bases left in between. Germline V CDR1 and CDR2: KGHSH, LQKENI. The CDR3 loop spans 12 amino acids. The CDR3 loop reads CASSPRDEKLFF. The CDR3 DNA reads TGTGCCAGCTCACCAAGGGATGAAAAACTGTTTTTT.

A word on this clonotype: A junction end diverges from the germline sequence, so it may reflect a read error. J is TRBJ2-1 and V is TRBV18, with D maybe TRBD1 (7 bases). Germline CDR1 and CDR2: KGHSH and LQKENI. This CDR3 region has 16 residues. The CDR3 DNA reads TGTGCCCGCTCACCATTCGCGGGACAGTCCTACAATGAGCAGTTCTTC. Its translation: CARSPFAGQSYNEQFF.

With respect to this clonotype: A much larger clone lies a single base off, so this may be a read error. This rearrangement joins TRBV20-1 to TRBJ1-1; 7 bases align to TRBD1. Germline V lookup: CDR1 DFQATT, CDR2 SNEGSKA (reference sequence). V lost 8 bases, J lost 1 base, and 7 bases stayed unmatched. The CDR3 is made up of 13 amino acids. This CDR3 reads CSLYRGPNTEAFF. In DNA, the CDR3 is TGCAGTCTGTACAGGGGACCGAACACTGAAGCTTTCTTT.

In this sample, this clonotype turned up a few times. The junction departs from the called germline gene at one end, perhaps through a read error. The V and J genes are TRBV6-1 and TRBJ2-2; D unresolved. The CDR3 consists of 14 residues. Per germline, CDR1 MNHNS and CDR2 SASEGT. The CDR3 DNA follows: TGTGCCAGTTCGTTGCAACCGAATACCGGGGAGCTGTTTTTT. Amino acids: CASSLQPNTGELFF.

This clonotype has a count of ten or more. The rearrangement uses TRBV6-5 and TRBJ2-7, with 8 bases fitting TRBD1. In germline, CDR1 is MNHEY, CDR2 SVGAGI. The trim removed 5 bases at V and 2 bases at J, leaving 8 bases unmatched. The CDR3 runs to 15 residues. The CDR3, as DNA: TGTGCCAGCAGTCCCTCGGGGACAGGACCCTACGAGCAGTACTTC. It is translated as CASSPSGTGPYEQYF.

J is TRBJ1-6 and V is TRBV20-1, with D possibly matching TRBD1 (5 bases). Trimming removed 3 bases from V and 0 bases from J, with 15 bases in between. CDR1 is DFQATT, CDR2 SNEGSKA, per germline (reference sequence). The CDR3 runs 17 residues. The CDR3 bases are TGCAGTGCTAGGGGGCTCCCGGGGAGCTCCTATAATTCACCCCTCCACTTT. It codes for CSARGLPGSSYNSPLHF.

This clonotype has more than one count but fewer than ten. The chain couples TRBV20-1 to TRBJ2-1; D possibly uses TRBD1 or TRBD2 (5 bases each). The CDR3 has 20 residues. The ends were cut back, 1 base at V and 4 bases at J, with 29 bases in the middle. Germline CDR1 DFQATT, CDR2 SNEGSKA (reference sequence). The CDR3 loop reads CSARASLWDPMLMRYNEQFF. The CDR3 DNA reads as TGCAGTGCTAGAGCCTCCCTATGGGACCCGATGCTAATGAGGTACAATGAGCAGTTCTTC.

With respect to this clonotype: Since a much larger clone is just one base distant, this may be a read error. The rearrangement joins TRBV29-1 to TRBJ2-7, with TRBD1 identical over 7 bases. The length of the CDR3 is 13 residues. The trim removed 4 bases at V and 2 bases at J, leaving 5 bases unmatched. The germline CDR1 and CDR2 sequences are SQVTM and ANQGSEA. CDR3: CSVARDSPYEQYF. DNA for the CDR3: TGCAGCGTTGCCCGGGACAGCCCCTACGAGCAGTACTTC.

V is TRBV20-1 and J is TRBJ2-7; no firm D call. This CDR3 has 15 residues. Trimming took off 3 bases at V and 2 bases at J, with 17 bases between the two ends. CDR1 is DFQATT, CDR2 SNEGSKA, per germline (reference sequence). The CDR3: CSASLTSGSAYEQYF. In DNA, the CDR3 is TGCAGTGCTAGCCTAACAAGTGGTTCGGCCTACGAGCAGTACTTC.

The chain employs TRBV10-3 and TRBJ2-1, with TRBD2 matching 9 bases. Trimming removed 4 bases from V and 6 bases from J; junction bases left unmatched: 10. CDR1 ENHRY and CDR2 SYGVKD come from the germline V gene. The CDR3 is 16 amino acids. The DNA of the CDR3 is TGTGCCATCAGTGGGCCACTGGGACTAGCCGTCAATGAGCAGTTCTTC. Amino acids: CAISGPLGLAVNEQFF.

The CDR3 DNA reads TGCGCCAGCACCTTAGCAGGGACGCCCGGGAATGAGCAGTTCTTC. Amino acid sequence: CASTLAGTPGNEQFF. The chain has TRBV5-1 and TRBJ2-1; the D gene could be TRBD1 or TRBD2 (5 bases each). From germline, CDR1 is SGHRS and CDR2 YFSETQ. This CDR3 region has 15 residues. The germline V and J ends were trimmed by 6 bases and 7 bases, with 20 bases remaining between them.

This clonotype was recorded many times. CDR3 amino acids: CASSYSGGSWEKLFF. The CDR3 region has the DNA TGTGCCAGCAGTTACTCGGGGGGCTCTTGGGAAAAACTGTTTTTT. The gene calls are TRBV6-5 and TRBJ1-4; D is possibly TRBD1 (6 bases). The CDR3 has 15 residues. V lost 0 bases, J lost 8 bases, and 13 bases lay in between. Germline loops: CDR1 MNHEY, CDR2 SVGAGI.

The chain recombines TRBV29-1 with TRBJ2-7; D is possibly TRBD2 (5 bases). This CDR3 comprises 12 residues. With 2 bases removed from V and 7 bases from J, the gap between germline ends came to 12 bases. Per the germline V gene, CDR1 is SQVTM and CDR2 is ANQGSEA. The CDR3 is CSVERRPGEQYF. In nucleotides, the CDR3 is TGCAGCGTTGAACGGCGGCCGGGGGAGCAGTACTTC.

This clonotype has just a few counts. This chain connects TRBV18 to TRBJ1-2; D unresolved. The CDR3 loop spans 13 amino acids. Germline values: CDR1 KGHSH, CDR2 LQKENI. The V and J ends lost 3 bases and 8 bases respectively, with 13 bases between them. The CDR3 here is CASSPKDMGGYTF. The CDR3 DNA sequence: TGTGCCAGCTCACCGAAAGACATGGGGGGCTACACCTTC.

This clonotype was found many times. The CDR3, as DNA: TGCAGTGCTAGGGGACTAGCGGGCACAGATACGCAGTATTTT. Amino acid sequence: CSARGLAGTDTQYF. The rearrangement links TRBV20-1 to TRBJ2-3; 11 bases fit TRBD2. CDR1 is DFQATT, CDR2 SNEGSKA, per germline (reference sequence). The CDR3 consists of 14 residues. The junction had 0 bases not matched to a gene; V was cut back by 3 bases and J by 1 base.

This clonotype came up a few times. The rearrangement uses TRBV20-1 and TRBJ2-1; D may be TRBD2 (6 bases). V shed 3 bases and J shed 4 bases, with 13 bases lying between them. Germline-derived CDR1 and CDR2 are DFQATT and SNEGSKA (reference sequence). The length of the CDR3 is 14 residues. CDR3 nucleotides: TGCAGTGCTAGTCCTGGGCTAGCGTACAATGAGCAGTTCTTC. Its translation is CSASPGLAYNEQFF.

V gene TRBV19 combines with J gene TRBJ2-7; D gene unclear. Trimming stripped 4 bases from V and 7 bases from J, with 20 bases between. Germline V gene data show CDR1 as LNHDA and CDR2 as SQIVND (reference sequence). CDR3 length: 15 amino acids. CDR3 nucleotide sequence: TGTGCCAGTAGTAGGGTCGCGGAGAATTACAATGAGCAGTACTTC. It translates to CASSRVAENYNEQYF. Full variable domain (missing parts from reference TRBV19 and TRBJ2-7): DGGITQSPKYLFRKEGQNVTLSCEQNLNHDAMYWYRQDPGQGLRLIYYSQIVNDFQKGDIAEGYSVSREKKESFPLTVTSAQKNPTAFYLCASSRVAENYNEQYFGPGTRLTVT.

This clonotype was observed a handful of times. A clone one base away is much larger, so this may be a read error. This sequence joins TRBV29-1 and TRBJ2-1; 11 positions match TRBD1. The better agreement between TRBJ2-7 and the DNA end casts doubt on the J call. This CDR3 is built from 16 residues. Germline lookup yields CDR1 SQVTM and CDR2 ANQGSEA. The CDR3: CSAKGTGGVSYNEQYF. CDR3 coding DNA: TGCAGCGCGAAAGGGACAGGGGGGGTCTCCTACAATGAGCAGTACTTC.

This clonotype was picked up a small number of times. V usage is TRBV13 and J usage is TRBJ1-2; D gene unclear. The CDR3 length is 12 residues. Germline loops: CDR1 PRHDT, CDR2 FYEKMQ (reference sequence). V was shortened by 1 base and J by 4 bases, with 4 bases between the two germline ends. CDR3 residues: CASSLELYGYTF. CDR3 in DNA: TGTGCCAGCAGCTTAGAGCTCTATGGCTACACCTTC.

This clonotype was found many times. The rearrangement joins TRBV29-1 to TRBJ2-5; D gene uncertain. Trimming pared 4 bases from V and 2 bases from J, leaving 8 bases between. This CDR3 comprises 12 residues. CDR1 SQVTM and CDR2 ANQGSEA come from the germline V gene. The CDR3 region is CSVGSLQETQYF. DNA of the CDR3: TGCAGCGTTGGGTCCCTTCAAGAGACCCAGTACTTC.

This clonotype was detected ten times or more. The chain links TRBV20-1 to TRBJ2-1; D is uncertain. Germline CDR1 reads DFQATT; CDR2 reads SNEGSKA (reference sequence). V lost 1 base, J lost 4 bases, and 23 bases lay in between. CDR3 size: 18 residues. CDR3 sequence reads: CSARVRNSRAVGYNEQFF. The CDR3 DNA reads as TGCAGTGCTAGAGTCCGTAATTCTAGAGCTGTGGGGTACAATGAGCAGTTCTTC.

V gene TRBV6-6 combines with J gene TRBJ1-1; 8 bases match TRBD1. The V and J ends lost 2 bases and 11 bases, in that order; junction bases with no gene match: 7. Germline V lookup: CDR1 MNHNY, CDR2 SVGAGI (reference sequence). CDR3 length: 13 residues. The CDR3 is CASSYATQGAAFF. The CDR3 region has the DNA TGTGCCAGCAGTTACGCTACTCAGGGGGCGGCTTTCTTT.

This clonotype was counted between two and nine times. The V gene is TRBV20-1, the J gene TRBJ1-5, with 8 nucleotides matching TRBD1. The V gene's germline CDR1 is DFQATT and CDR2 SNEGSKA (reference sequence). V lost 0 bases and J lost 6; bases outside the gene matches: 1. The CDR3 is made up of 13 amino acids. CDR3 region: CSARDRGPQPQHF. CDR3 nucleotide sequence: TGCAGTGCTAGAGACAGGGGGCCTCAGCCCCAGCATTTT.

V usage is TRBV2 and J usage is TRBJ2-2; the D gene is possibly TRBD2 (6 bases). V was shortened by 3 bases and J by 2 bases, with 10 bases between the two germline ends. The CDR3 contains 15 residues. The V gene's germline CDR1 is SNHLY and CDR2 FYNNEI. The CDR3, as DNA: TGTGCCAGCAGTGATCGGGGGAGTAACACCGGGGAGCTGTTTTTT. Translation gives CASSDRGSNTGELFF.

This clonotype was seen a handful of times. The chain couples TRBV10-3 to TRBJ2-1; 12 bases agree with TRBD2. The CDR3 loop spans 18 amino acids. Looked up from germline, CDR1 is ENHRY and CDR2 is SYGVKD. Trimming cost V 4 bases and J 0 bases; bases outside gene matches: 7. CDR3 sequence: CAISGASGGESSYNEQFF. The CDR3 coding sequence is TGTGCCATCAGTGGGGCTAGCGGGGGGGAAAGCTCCTACAATGAGCAGTTCTTC.

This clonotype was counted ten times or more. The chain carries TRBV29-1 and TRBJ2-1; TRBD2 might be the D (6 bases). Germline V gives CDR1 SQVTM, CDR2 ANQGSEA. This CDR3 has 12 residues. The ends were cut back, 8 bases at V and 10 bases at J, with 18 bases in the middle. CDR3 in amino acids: CSTGILGGEQFF. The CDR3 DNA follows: TGCAGCACTGGGATCCTGGGGGGAGAGCAGTTCTTC.

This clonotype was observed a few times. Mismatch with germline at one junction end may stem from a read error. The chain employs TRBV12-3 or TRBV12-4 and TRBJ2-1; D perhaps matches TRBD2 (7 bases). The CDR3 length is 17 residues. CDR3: CASSPLGGRWDYNGQFF. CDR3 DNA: TGTGCCAGCAGCCCTCTAGGGGGGAGGTGGGACTACAATGGGCAGTTCTTC.

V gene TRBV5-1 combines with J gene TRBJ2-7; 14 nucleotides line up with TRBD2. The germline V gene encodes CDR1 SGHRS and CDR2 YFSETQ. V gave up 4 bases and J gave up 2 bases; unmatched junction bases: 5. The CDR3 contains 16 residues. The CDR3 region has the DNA TGCGCCAGCAGCGGCACGGGACTAGCGGGAGCCTACGAGCAGTACTTC. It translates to CASSGTGLAGAYEQYF.